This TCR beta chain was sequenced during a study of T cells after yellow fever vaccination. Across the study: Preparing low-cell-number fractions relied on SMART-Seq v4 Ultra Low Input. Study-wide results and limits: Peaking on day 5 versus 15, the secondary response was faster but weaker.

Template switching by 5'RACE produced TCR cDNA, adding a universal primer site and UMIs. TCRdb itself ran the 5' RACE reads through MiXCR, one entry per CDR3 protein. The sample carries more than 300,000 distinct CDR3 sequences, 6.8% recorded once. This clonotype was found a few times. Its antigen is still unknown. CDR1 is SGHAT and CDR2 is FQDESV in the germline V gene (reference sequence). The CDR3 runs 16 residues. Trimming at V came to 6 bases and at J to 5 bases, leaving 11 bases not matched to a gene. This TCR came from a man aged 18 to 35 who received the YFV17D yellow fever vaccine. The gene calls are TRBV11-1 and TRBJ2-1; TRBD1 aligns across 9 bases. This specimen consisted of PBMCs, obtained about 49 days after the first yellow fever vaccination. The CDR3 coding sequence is TGTGCCAGCAGTTCTCAGGACAGGGGCGTCAACAATGAGCAGTTCTTC. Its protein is CASSSQDRGVNNEQFF.